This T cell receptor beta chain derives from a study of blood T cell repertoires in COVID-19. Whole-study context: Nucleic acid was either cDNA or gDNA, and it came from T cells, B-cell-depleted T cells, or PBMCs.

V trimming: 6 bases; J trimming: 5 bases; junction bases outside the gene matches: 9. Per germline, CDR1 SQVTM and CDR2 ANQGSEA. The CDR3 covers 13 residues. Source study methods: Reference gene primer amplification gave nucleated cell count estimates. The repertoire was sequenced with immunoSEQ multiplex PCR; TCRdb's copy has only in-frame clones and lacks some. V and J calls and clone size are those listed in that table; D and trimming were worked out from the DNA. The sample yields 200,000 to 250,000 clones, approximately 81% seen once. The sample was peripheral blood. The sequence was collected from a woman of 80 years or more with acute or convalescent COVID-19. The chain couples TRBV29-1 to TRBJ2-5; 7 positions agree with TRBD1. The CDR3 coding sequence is TGCAGCGTAAACAGGGGTTTTTCGGAGACCCAGTACTTC. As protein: CSVNRGFSETQYF.